The next 30 T cell receptor beta chains were all read from a single sample in a study. TCRdb called the 5' RACE reads again in MiXCR, with one record for every CDR3 protein. Of about 32,000 distinct CDR3 sequences detected, roughly a quarter appear once; the ten largest clones hold about 2.5%. Treg sorting used a CD4+CD25+CD127-/low gate. The specimen sequenced was tumor-infiltrating Tregs sorted from the breast tumor. Source of these receptors: a female donor with breast cancer.

This clonotype came up a few times. The chain employs TRBV7-9 and TRBJ1-4; TRBD1 matches 8 bases. Germline CDR1 and CDR2: SEHNR and FQNEAQ (reference sequence). Trimming took 2 bases from V and 3 from J; bases not matched to a gene: 2. The CDR3 runs 15 residues. The CDR3 DNA is TGTGCCAGCAGCTTACGGACAGGGTCTAATGAAAAACTGTTTTTT. As protein: CASSLRTGSNEKLFF.

This clonotype was detected only a few times. This may come from a read error, since a much larger clone is one base off. The chain has TRBV11-2 and TRBJ2-1; 9 nucleotides line up with TRBD2. CDR1 and CDR2 (germline): SGHAT, FQNNGV. The CDR3 sequence is 15 residues long. The CDR3 bases are TGTGCCGGCAGCGAAAGGGCTAGCGGGACCAATGAGCAGTTCTTC. This gives the protein CAGSERASGTNEQFF.

The chain carries TRBV20-1 and TRBJ2-1; 11 positions agree with TRBD2. The trim removed 6 bases at V and 0 bases at J, leaving 10 bases unmatched. The germline V gene has CDR1 DFQATT and CDR2 SNEGSKA (reference sequence). The CDR3 length is 17 residues. The CDR3 nucleotides are TGCAGTGCCCTCACTAGCGGGAGAGCCCGCTCCTACAATGAGCAGTTCTTC. Its translation: CSALTSGRARSYNEQFF.

This sequence joins TRBV20-1 and TRBJ2-1, with D hard to call. Looked up from germline, CDR1 is DFQATT and CDR2 is SNEGSKA (reference sequence). The CDR3 has 14 amino acids. V dropped 1 base and J dropped 2 bases, with 9 bases sitting between them. CDR3 residues: CSARATEPYNEQFF. The CDR3 bases are TGCAGTGCTAGAGCGACTGAACCCTACAATGAGCAGTTCTTC.

The chain combines TRBV5-1 with TRBJ2-5; no definite D call. CDR3 length: 13 amino acids. The V end lost 4 bases, the J end lost 3 bases, and 10 bases lay between the germline ends. The germline V gene encodes CDR1 SGHRS and CDR2 YFSETQ. DNA of the CDR3: TGCGCCAGCAGCCCCCCGAGCAAAGAGACCCAGTACTTC. It codes for CASSPPSKETQYF.

This clonotype was counted ten times or more. V gene TRBV6-5 combines with J gene TRBJ1-3; 7 bases are a match to TRBD1. Germline values: CDR1 MNHEY, CDR2 SVGAGI. CDR3 length: 14 amino acids. The J segment lost 2 bases and the V segment lost 11 bases, leaving 9 bases of the junction unmatched. The CDR3 sequence is CAVKQGLAGNTIYF. Written as DNA, the CDR3 is TGTGCCGTGAAACAGGGGTTGGCTGGAAACACCATATATTTT.

This clonotype has a handful of counts. This sequence joins TRBV28 and TRBJ1-1; unclear D gene. Germline lookup yields CDR1 MDHEN and CDR2 SYDVKM. The CDR3 sequence is 14 residues long. Trimming pared 2 bases from V and 4 bases from J, leaving 11 bases between. CDR3 sequence reads: CASSLRALGTEAFF. Written as DNA, the CDR3 is TGTGCCAGCAGTTTACGGGCCCTGGGCACTGAAGCTTTCTTT.

This clonotype was seen repeatedly, ten times or more. The genes are TRBV7-9 and TRBJ2-1; D gene unclear. Trimming shortened V by 2 bases and J by 6 bases, and 14 bases separated the two germline ends. The CDR3 is 15 residues long. Per the germline V gene, CDR1 is SEHNR and CDR2 is FQNEAQ (reference sequence). As DNA, the CDR3 is TGTGCCAGCAGCTTAAAAGGAGTGGAGCGCAATGAGCAGTTCTTC. Translated: CASSLKGVERNEQFF.

This clonotype was seen a handful of times. CDR3 coding DNA: TGTGCCAGCAGCAGAAGGACAGGGGAGGTCTATGGCTACACCTTC. This sequence encodes CASSRRTGEVYGYTF. The rearrangement uses TRBV7-9 and TRBJ1-2, with TRBD1 identical over 9 bases. The CDR3 totals 15 residues. With 5 bases clipped from V and 4 bases from J, the junction kept 8 bases outside the gene matches. Germline assignment: CDR1 SEHNR and CDR2 FQNEAQ (reference sequence).

On this clonotype: A read error may be the cause here, since a much bigger clone is one base away. The genes are TRBV5-1 and TRBJ1-2, with D perhaps matching TRBD1 (6 bases). CDR3 length equals 14 residues. Germline V gene data show CDR1 as SGHRS and CDR2 as YFSETQ. The CDR3 loop is CASSLVPGEHGHTF. The CDR3 coding sequence is TGCGCCAGCAGCTTGGTGCCAGGGGAGCATGGCCACACCTTC.

This clonotype was detected a few times. The chain has TRBV19 and TRBJ1-1; D possibly corresponds to TRBD1 (6 bases). CDR3 size: 11 residues. V gave up 8 bases and J gave up 8 bases, with 12 bases separating them. Per germline, CDR1 LNHDA and CDR2 SQIVND (reference sequence). CDR3 amino acids: CASGGRKEAFF. The CDR3 DNA reads as TGTGCCAGTGGGGGCCGGAAAGAAGCTTTCTTT. Filled out from reference TRBV19 and TRBJ1-1, the complete variable domain reads DGGITQSPKYLFRKEGQNVTLSCEQNLNHDAMYWYRQDPGQGLRLIYYSQIVNDFQKGDIAEGYSVSREKKESFPLTVTSAQKNPTAFYLCASGGRKEAFFGQGTRLTVV.

This clonotype came up a few times. This chain joins TRBV19 and TRBJ2-1; 16 nucleotides align to TRBD2. CDR1 is LNHDA and CDR2 is SQIVND in the germline V gene (reference sequence). The CDR3 loop spans 15 amino acids. V shed 4 bases and J 7 bases; nucleotides not matched to a gene: 1. The CDR3 region has the DNA TGTGCCAGTAGTACGGGACTAGCGGGAGGGAATGAGCAGTTCTTC. Translated, it gives CASSTGLAGGNEQFF.

As concerns this clonotype: An end of the junction differs from the germline gene, which may be a read error. V is TRBV4-2 and J is TRBJ1-1; 9 bases fit TRBD1. Germline V gene sequence: CDR1 LGHNA, CDR2 YNFKEQ. The CDR3 loop spans 15 amino acids. DNA of the CDR3: TGCGCCAGCAGCCGTACAGGGGGCATCGGCACTGAAGCTTTCTTT. It encodes CASSRTGGIGTEAFF.

Comments on this clonotype: Just one base apart from a much larger clone, this may be a read error. This sequence joins TRBV2 and TRBJ2-7, with TRBD1 identical over 8 bases. Germline V gives CDR1 SNHLY, CDR2 FYNNEI. Unmatched junction bases numbered 8, after V lost 8 bases and J lost 5 bases. The CDR3 totals 13 residues. The CDR3 DNA reads TGTGCCAGCGGAGGACAGGGAATGCACGAGCAGTACTTC. Translated: CASGGQGMHEQYF. The full variable domain, its missing parts supplied by reference TRBV2 and TRBJ2-7, is EPEVTQTPSHQVTQMGQEVILRCVPISNHLYFYWYRQILGQKVEFLVSFYNNEISEKSEIFDDQFSVERPDGSNFTLKIRSTKLEDSAMYFCASGGQGMHEQYFGPGTRLTVT.

V usage is TRBV6-6 and J usage is TRBJ2-7; TRBD1 matches at 7 bases. Germline CDR1 MNHNY, CDR2 SVGAGI (reference sequence). V lost 6 bases to trimming and J lost 2 bases; unmatched junction nucleotides: 10. The length of the CDR3 is 15 residues. CDR3 coding DNA: TGTGCCAGCAGCTCACAGGGGTTCGGCCCCTACGAGCAGTACTTC. Its translation is CASSSQGFGPYEQYF.

Remarks on this clonotype: A much larger clone differs by one base, so this may be a read error. The chain couples TRBV2 to TRBJ2-1; 10 bases fit TRBD1. The length of the CDR3 is 13 residues. Germline CDR1 is SNHLY and CDR2 is FYNNEI. The CDR3: CASRGQGVNEQSF. In DNA form, the CDR3 reads TGTGCCAGCAGAGGACAGGGGGTCAATGAGCAGTCCTTC.

Notes on this clonotype: The junction departs from the called germline gene at one end, perhaps through a read error. The V gene is TRBV19, the J gene TRBJ1-2; 8 positions agree with TRBD1. The CDR3 totals 15 residues. CDR1 LNHDA and CDR2 SQIVND come from the germline V gene (reference sequence). The CDR3 DNA follows: TGTGCCACTAATTCCCTTAAATCAGGGGGCTATGGCTTCACCTTC. Its translation: CATNSLKSGGYGFTF.

The V and J genes are TRBV7-7 and TRBJ2-1; 8 bases fit TRBD2. Germline CDR1 is SSHAT and CDR2 is FNYEAQ (reference sequence). CDR3 size: 19 residues. V shed 4 bases and J 2 bases; nucleotides not matched to a gene: 16. In nucleotides, the CDR3 is TGTGCCAGCAGCTCCGGAAGCGGGAGTAGAACTGCGGCCTACAATGAGCAGTTCTTC. Its protein product is CASSSGSGSRTAAYNEQFF.

The chain has TRBV29-1 and TRBJ2-7; D is tentatively TRBD1 or TRBD2 (6 bases each). CDR1 and CDR2 (germline): SQVTM, ANQGSEA. CDR3 length: 11 amino acids. The V and J ends lost 7 bases and 5 bases respectively, with 12 bases between them. CDR3 coding DNA: TGCAGCGCGAGGGGGGCCAACGAGCAGTACTTC. This translates into CSARGANEQYF.

This clonotype is deemed medium-sized. The CDR3 DNA follows: TGTGCCAGTCGCCGGGACAGGATATTCTTC. Its translation: CASRRDRIFF. The chain recombines TRBV6-6 with TRBJ2-1; 8 bases line up with TRBD1. The CDR3 extends over 10 amino acids. Germline CDR1 MNHNY, CDR2 SVGAGI (reference sequence). Trimming took 9 bases from V and 16 from J; bases not matched to a gene: 8.

This clonotype turned up a few times. This may be a read error: a much more frequent sequence differs by one nucleotide. The missing conserved phenylalanine or tryptophan at the end of this CDR3 makes a read error likely. V and J are TRBV5-1 and TRBJ2-7, with D possibly being TRBD1 or TRBD2 (5 bases each). Trimming took off 0 bases at V and 2 bases at J, with 9 bases between the two ends. Per the germline V gene, CDR1 is SGHRS and CDR2 is YFSETQ. The length of the CDR3 is 14 residues. CDR3 in DNA: TGCGCCAGCAGCTTGGACGGGGACCCCTACGAGCAGTACTCC. This encodes CASSLDGDPYEQYS.

For this clonotype: A much larger clonotype is one base distant, so this may be a read error. The chain employs TRBV6-1 and TRBJ1-6; D might be TRBD1 (6 bases). Germline V CDR1 and CDR2: MNHNS, SASEGT. This CDR3 is 15 amino acids long. The CDR3 DNA reads as TGTGCCAGCGGTGAAGATCAGGGGATTGATTCACCCCTCCACTTT. Its protein is CASGEDQGIDSPLHF.

The chain links TRBV6-1 to TRBJ1-1; no reliable D call. CDR1 MNHNS and CDR2 SASEGT come from the germline V gene. The CDR3 is 14 amino acids. Trimming took 5 bases from V and 2 from J, leaving 12 bases between them. CDR3 in DNA: TGTGCCAGCAGTTACGCCAGGATCAACACTGAAGCTTTCTTT. Amino acid sequence: CASSYARINTEAFF.

The chain recombines TRBV3-1 with TRBJ1-2; D may be TRBD1 (5 bases). The ends were cut back, 4 bases at V and 4 bases at J, with 10 bases in the middle. Germline assignment: CDR1 LGHDT and CDR2 YNNKEL (reference sequence). The CDR3 length is 13 residues. The CDR3 sequence: CASSPGQAYGYTF. The CDR3 coding sequence is TGTGCCAGCAGCCCCGGACAAGCCTATGGCTACACCTTC.

The table lists this clonotype with a few counts. J is TRBJ1-2 and V is TRBV6-1, with 10 bases identical to TRBD1. CDR3 length: 15 amino acids. CDR1 and CDR2 (germline): MNHNS, SASEGT. The V segment lost 3 bases and the J segment 8 bases; nucleotides outside the gene matches: 9. The CDR3 nucleotides read TGTGCCAGCAGTGATTCGGGACAGGGGACGTCGGGCTACACCTTC. It codes for CASSDSGQGTSGYTF.

With regard to this clonotype: Mismatch with germline at one junction end may stem from a read error. The chain is built from TRBV11-2 and TRBJ1-2; no firm D call. Germline V lookup: CDR1 SGHAT, CDR2 FQNNGV. This CDR3 has 14 amino acids. CDR3: CVSSPPSDTRGYTF. The DNA for the CDR3 is TGTGTCAGCAGCCCCCCCTCTGACACGCGGGGCTACACCTTC.

This clonotype has only a few counts. V gene TRBV30 combines with J gene TRBJ2-7; possibly TRBD2 for D (6 bases). Trimming stripped 0 bases from V and 4 bases from J, with 19 bases between. CDR1 is GTSNPN, CDR2 SVGIG, per germline (reference sequence). This CDR3 has 16 amino acids. The CDR3 region is CAWSVLAGYRRYEQYF. CDR3 sequence (DNA): TGTGCCTGGAGTGTACTGGCGGGATATAGGCGGTACGAGCAGTACTTC. Full variable domain (outside the CDR3, taken from reference TRBV30 and TRBJ2-7): SQTIHQWPATLVQPVGSPLSLECTVEGTSNPNLYWYRQAAGRGLQLLFYSVGIGQISSEVPQNLSASRPQDRQFILSSKKLLLSDSGFYLCAWSVLAGYRRYEQYFGPGTRLTVT.

This clonotype was picked up many times. The chain uses TRBV21-1 and TRBJ1-5; the table gives TRBD1 as D, unverified against the DNA. TRBV21-1 is flagged as a pseudogene. The CDR3 sequence is 16 residues long. CDR3 in amino acids: CASSIRTGKWNQPQHF. The CDR3, as DNA: TGTGCCAGCAGCATCCGGACAGGGAAGTGGAATCAGCCCCAGCATTTT.

In regard to this clonotype: This may be a read error, as it is one base from a much larger clone. The V call is TRBV11-2, the J call TRBJ2-1, with 14 bases lining up with TRBD2. The CDR3 extends over 19 amino acids. CDR1 is SGHAT, CDR2 FQNNGV, per germline. V shed 7 bases and J 0 bases; nucleotides not matched to a gene: 11. The CDR3 nucleotides are TGTGCCAGCAACTCCCCGCCGGGACTAGCGGGAGCCTCCTACAATGAGCAGTTCTTC. This translates into CASNSPPGLAGASYNEQFF. Variable domain in full (rest from reference TRBV11-2 and TRBJ2-1): EAGVAQSPRYKIIEKRQSVAFWCNPISGHATLYWYQQILGQGPKLLIQFQNNGVVDDSQLPKDRFSAERLKGVDSTLKIQPAKLEDSAVYLCASNSPPGLAGASYNEQFFGPGTRLTVL.

In the case of this clonotype: This may be a read error: a much more frequent sequence differs by one nucleotide. The V gene is TRBV7-9, the J gene TRBJ1-4; D not resolved. The CDR3 extends over 15 amino acids. The germline V gene has CDR1 SEHNR and CDR2 FQNEAQ (reference sequence). The CDR3 loop reads CASSLRGKTNDKLFF. The CDR3 DNA reads as TGTGCCAGCAGCTTACGCGGGAAAACTAATGACAAACTGTTTTTT.